This T cell receptor beta chain was retrieved from a study of blood T cell repertoires in COVID-19. In the study overall: PBMCs, B-cell-depleted T cells, or T cells provided the cDNA or gDNA that made up the material.

This CDR3 is 13 amino acids long. Looked up from germline, CDR1 is LGHDT and CDR2 is YNNKEL (reference sequence). Trimming removed 2 bases from V and 4 bases from J, with 8 bases in between. Original processing notes: Using reference gene primer amplification, nucleated cell counts were estimated. The table came from immunoSEQ multiplex PCR; TCRdb's copy has only in-frame clones and leaves some out. From that table come the V and J calls and clone size; the DNA was used to work out D and trimming. The sample includes about 300,000 clones, around 87% seen only once; the top ten take 1% to 1.5%. V usage is TRBV3-1 (or the pseudogene TRBV3-2) and J usage is TRBJ1-2, with a possible D match to TRBD1 (5 bases). The TCR was taken from a man aged 65-85 years with acute or convalescent COVID-19. Sequencing used peripheral blood. The CDR3: CASSQQDSYGYTF. CDR3 sequence (DNA): TGTGCCAGCAGCCAACAAGACAGCTATGGCTACACCTTC.